Sequencing of this T cell receptor beta chain was carried out in a study of beta chain features in type 1 diabetes. Regarding the study as a whole: Shortening that was moderate but significant affected the TCRB CDR3s of Type 1 diabetes patients in all four CD4+ subsets.

A few counts support this clone. Antigen: not known. Different DNA sequences within this sample yield the same CDR3. Reverse transcription of all isolated RNA meant that expressed TCRB transcripts were sequenced. Measured with immunoSEQ multiplex PCR; TCRdb has only the in-frame clones, and not every one. The profile shows around 280,000 clones, approximately 15% of them singletons. J was trimmed by 7 bases and V by 1 base; bases with no gene match: 3. CDR3 length equals 14 residues. CDR1 MDHEN and CDR2 SYDVKM come from the germline V gene. This clonotype was obtained from a young man with type 1 diabetes. Sequenced input: naive CD4+ T cells from blood. The J gene is TRBJ1-5, the V gene TRBV28; 8 positions agree with TRBD1. This chain's CDR3 is CASSLSGGGQPQHF. The CDR3 nucleotides read TGTGCCAGCAGTTTATCAGGGGGCGGGCAGCCCCAGCATTTT.